This T cell receptor (beta chain) was recovered during a study of CD8+ T cells in alopecia areata. About the research overall: Each day, treated patients took oral tofacitinib twice, at 5 to 10 mg per dose. Findings and caveats of the study: Lesional scalp displayed greater clonality than normal scalp, most notably in alopecia totalis/universalis. Patients displayed less clarity in TCR sharing than mice, a finding possibly related to HLA. Only one nonresponder was present, which leaves the link between baseline CD8+ expansion and response uncertain.

This clone showed up just a few times. No antigen is known for it. Once RNA had been extracted, it was reverse transcribed into cDNA to act as the sequencing template. Profiled with immunoSEQ multiplex PCR; TCRdb holds only in-frame clones, not every one. The sample contains over 150,000 clones, around 60% of which appear only once. Regarding treatment: oral pan-JAK inhibitor, 5-10 mg twice daily. Looked up from germline, CDR1 is LGHNA and CDR2 is YNFKEQ. The CDR3 has 15 amino acids. V was clipped by 1 base and J by 3 bases, with 13 bases between them. The receptor was isolated from a human donor with alopecia areata. This specimen consisted of CD8+ T cells sorted from blood, obtained at week 24, from a patient treated with tofacitinib. The V call is TRBV4-2, the J call TRBJ2-7; D is undetermined. The CDR3 DNA reads as TGTGCCAGCAGCCAAGCCTGGACCGGATTCTACGAGCAGTACTTC. This gives the protein CASSQAWTGFYEQYF.